This T cell receptor (beta chain) was observed in a study of T cells in tumors after PD-1 blockade (dated by TCRdb to between 2018 and 2020). About the study as a whole: Patients were excluded if they had prior checkpoint blockade, use of systemic immunosuppressants, or recent radiotherapy or other anti-cancer therapy within 4 weeks. Pembrolizumab 200 mg every 3 weeks or cemiplimab 350 mg every 2 weeks was administered to patients. Some patients also continued taking vismodegib 150 mg daily during anti-PD-1 treatment. An average of 113,528 TCR templates (range about 22,000-260,000) and 36,536 unique clonotypes was obtained for peripheral blood samples. Paired single-cell RNA and TCR sequencing was performed on site-matched tumors from BCC or SCC patients before and after anti-PD-1 therapy. To compare clonotypes in blood and tumor, bulk TCR sequencing was done on 10 peripheral blood samples taken from four or five patients. RECIST version 1.1 was used to evaluate clinical response.

To note about this clone: Its antigen is not yet known. No base quality values were provided; no much bigger clone lies one nucleotide off.

The CDR3 numbers 14 residues from cysteine through phenylalanine. The kept DNA is CDR3 alone, 42 bases in frame from the first base. Reading the germline V gene gives CDR1 KGHDR and CDR2 SFDVKD. V and J are truncated by 3 bases and 2 bases respectively, leaving an intervening sequence of 10 bases. In the paper's terms, the time point label means: before anti-PD-1 therapy. Genomic DNA extracted from tumor biopsies or peripheral blood was used for bulk TCRbeta sequencing, with input ranging from roughly 600 ng to 6,004 ng. Every patient was a poor candidate for surgical resection and had histologically proven advanced or metastatic basal or squamous cell carcinoma. Of the 11 patients in the basal cell carcinoma cohort, several underwent bulk tumor TCR sequencing. What the study reported, not specific to this receptor: The source of novel T cell clones was not identified, and lymphoid organs or rare unexpanded clones within the tumor or the tumor periphery could be included among the possible sources. Roughly 40% of the TCR clonotypes from tumors also showed up in blood, and some novel exhausted tumor clones were present in pre-treatment blood, which suggests peripheral recruitment.

The immunoSEQ platform was used to carry out deep TCRbeta sequencing. Processing in the source paper ran as follows. For further analysis, only productive rearrangements were exported from the immunoSEQ Analyzer. T cell phenotypes were assigned to bulk TCRbeta clonotypes by matching the clonotypes to single-cell RNA+TCR-seq clones that had the same TCRbeta sequence. Clone enrichment in tumor was calculated as tumor frequency divided by PBMC frequency from bulk TCR sequencing. GLIPH was used to group TCRs into specificity groups, clusters of distinct TCRs likely recognizing common antigens via shared CDR3 motifs. TCRdb holds this immuneACCESS table with in-frame rearrangements only. Some clones are missing; in checked studies, unresolved V genes explain under half, and the rest has no known cause. For V, J and clone size, that table is used; D and trimming come from the DNA. This sample holds approximately 35,000 clones; more than 70% were observed only once. The ten most abundant clones make up about 38% of the sample.

Material: PBMCs, obtained before anti-PD-1 treatment. Recombination linked TRBV24-1 to TRBJ2-7, with no confident D gene call. This TCR came from a human donor with basal cell carcinoma. The nucleotide sequence reads TGTGCCACCAGTGATCGGACGGACGCCTACGAGCAGTACTTC. It codes for CATSDRTDAYEQYF.